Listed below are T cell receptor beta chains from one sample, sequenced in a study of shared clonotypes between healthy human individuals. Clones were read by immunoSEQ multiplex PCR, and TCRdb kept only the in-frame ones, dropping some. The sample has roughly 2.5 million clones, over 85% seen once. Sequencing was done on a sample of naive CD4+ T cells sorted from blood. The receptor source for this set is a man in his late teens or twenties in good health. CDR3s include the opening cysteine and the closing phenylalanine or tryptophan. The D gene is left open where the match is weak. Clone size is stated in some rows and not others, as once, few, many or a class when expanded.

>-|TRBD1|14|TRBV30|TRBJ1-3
TGTGCCTGGGGGCAGGGGGGTACTGGAAACACCATATATTTT
CAWGQGGTGNTIYF
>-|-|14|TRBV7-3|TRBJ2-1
TGTGCCAGCAGCTTGGGACAAGGCTACAATGAGCAGTTCTTC
CASSLGQGYNEQFF
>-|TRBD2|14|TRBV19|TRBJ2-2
TGTGCAACGACGCGGGGGGCAGGGACCGGGGAGCTGTTTTTT
CATTRGAGTGELFF
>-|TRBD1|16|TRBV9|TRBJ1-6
TGTGCCAGCAGCGTGACTGACAGGGGGCATAATTCACCCCTCCACTTT
CASSVTDRGHNSPLHF
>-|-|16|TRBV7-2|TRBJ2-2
TGTGCCAGCAGCTTAGAATCAGGGAAGAACACCGGGGAGCTGTTTTTT
CASSLESGKNTGELFF
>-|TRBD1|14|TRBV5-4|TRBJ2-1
TGTGCCAGCAGCTCGACGACAGGGGTGAATGAGCAGTTCTTC
CASSSTTGVNEQFF
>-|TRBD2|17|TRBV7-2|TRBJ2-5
TGTGCCAGCAGCCCTAACCTTGGACTAGCGGGAGGGGAGACCCAGTACTTC
CASSPNLGLAGGETQYF
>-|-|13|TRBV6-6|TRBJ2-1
TGTGCCAGCAGCCGCCAGGTTTTGGGGCTGCAGTTCTTC
CASSRQVLGLQFF
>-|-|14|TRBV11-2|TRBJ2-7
TGTGCCAGCAGCTTAGATTGGGCTTCCCACGAGCAGTACTTC
CASSLDWASHEQYF
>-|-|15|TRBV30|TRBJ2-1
TGTGCCTGGATGCCATTTGGTTCGTCTTACAATGAGCAGTTCTTC
CAWMPFGSSYNEQFF
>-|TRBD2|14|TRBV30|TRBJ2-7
TGTGCCTGGAGTGGACTAGCGGGAGGTTACGAGCAGTACTTC
CAWSGLAGGYEQYF
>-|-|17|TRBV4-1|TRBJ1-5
TGCGCCAGCAGCCCGACGAAGACCGACCTTCCCTCCCAGCCCCAGCATTTT
CASSPTKTDLPSQPQHF
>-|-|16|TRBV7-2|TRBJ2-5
TGTGCCAGCAGCTTAGCGCGGAAGGGCCCGCAAGAGACCCAGTACTTC
CASSLARKGPQETQYF
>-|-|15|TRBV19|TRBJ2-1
TGTGCCAGTAGTACCCACGAGTCCTCCTACAATGAGCAGTTCTTC
CASSTHESSYNEQFF
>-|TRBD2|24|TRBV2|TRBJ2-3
TGTGCCAGCCTAGAATCCAGCGAACCGTTAAAAAATACGAGGGGAGCGGGAGAGACAGATACGCAGTATTTT
CASLESSEPLKNTRGAGETDTQYF
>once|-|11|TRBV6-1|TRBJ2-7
TGTGCCAGCAGGGTCTCCTACGAGCAGTACTTC
CASRVSYEQYF
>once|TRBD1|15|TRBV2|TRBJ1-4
TGTGCCAGCAGGGAGGGGACAGGGGGGGATGAAAAACTGTTTTTT
CASREGTGGDEKLFF